The 32 T cell receptor beta chains given below trace back to one sample, sequenced in a study of STAT5B mutations in CD4+ large granular lymphocyte leukemia. TCRdb's table, derived via immunoSEQ multiplex PCR, lists solely in-frame clones and lacks some. The data show 30,000 or so clones, with about 89% seen just once and over 0.35% held by the top ten. The sample comprised CD4+ T cells from blood buffy coats. Receptor source: a human donor in good health.

This clone was counted a single time. CDR3 sequence: CASMGLAGGPSTGELFF. The CDR3 nucleotides are TGTGCCAGCATGGGACTAGCGGGAGGGCCGAGCACCGGGGAGCTGTTTTTT. V usage is TRBV2 and J usage is TRBJ2-2; 16 nucleotides match TRBD2. This CDR3 contains 17 residues. Germline CDR1 reads SNHLY; CDR2 reads FYNNEI. The V and J ends lost 7 bases and 4 bases, in that order; junction bases with no gene match: 6.

The chain is built from TRBV6-1 and TRBJ1-6; D remains unclear. Per germline, CDR1 MNHNS and CDR2 SASEGT. The CDR3 extends over 13 amino acids. V was pared by 10 bases and J by 7 bases, with 14 bases between. CDR3 in DNA: TGTGCCATGGGTACTGACGGGAATTCACCCCTCCACTTT. Protein: CAMGTDGNSPLHF.

The rearrangement joins TRBV9 to TRBJ2-7; TRBD2 might be the D (6 bases). The CDR3 totals 11 residues. The V end was cut by 4 bases, the J end by 6 bases, with 8 bases between. In germline, CDR1 is SGDLS, CDR2 YYNGEE. CDR3 nucleotide sequence: TGTGCCAGCAGCATCGGGAGCGAGCAGTACTTC. The encoded protein is CASSIGSEQYF.

V gene TRBV6-5 combines with J gene TRBJ2-1; weak D call: TRBD2 (6 bases). The CDR3 has 15 amino acids. The V end was cut by 2 bases, the J end by 4 bases, with 12 bases between. Germline assignment: CDR1 MNHEY and CDR2 SVGAGI. This chain's CDR3 is CASSYTGTPYNEQFF. For the CDR3, the DNA is TGTGCCAGCAGTTACACCGGGACTCCATACAATGAGCAGTTCTTC.

The rearrangement links TRBV10-3 to TRBJ2-1; D perhaps matches TRBD2 (5 bases). V lost 2 bases and J 1 base, leaving 12 bases between the germline ends. The CDR3 totals 16 residues. The germline CDR1 and CDR2 sequences are ENHRY and SYGVKD. The CDR3 is CAISEGGSDSYNEQFF. Here the CDR3 DNA reads TGTGCCATCAGTGAGGGCGGGTCGGATTCCTACAATGAGCAGTTCTTC.

The chain uses TRBV7-9 and TRBJ2-3; maybe TRBD1 (5 bases). V dropped 2 bases and J dropped 14 bases, with 35 bases sitting between them. The CDR3 contains 19 residues. Germline V lookup: CDR1 SEHNR, CDR2 FQNEAQ (reference sequence). The CDR3 loop is CASSLLFPAGHEVSFSAYF. The DNA for the CDR3 is TGTGCCAGCAGCTTATTGTTTCCGGCAGGACATGAAGTCTCTTTCTCCGCGTATTTT.

In its sample, this clone was seen once. This chain uses TRBV5-4 with TRBJ1-1; the D is unclear. The CDR3 totals 12 residues. Germline V lookup: CDR1 SGHNT, CDR2 YYREEE (reference sequence). V shed 1 base and J shed 8 bases, with 9 bases lying between them. The CDR3 DNA follows: TGTGCCAGCAGCTTGCAAGCGTCCGAAGCTTTCTTT. Protein sequence: CASSLQASEAFF.

The rearrangement joins TRBV4-1 to TRBJ2-2; perhaps D is TRBD1 or TRBD2 (5 bases each). Per the germline V gene, CDR1 is MGHRA and CDR2 is YSYEKL. Trimming shortened V by 4 bases and J by 6 bases, and 12 bases separated the two germline ends. This CDR3 is 14 amino acids long. The CDR3 reads CASSRDPGPGELFF. CDR3 nucleotides: TGCGCCAGCAGCCGGGACCCCGGGCCCGGGGAGCTGTTTTTT.

The sample holds one count of this clone. This chain links TRBV5-1 with TRBJ2-1; 9 bases fit TRBD1. Germline V CDR1 and CDR2: SGHRS, YFSETQ. V lost 0 bases and J lost 8; bases outside the gene matches: 12. The CDR3 has 17 amino acids. CDR3 bases: TGCGCCAGCAGCTTGGGTCCCGGGGGGACAGGGATCCATGAGCAGTTCTTC. Its protein is CASSLGPGGTGIHEQFF. Variable domain in full (rest from reference TRBV5-1 and TRBJ2-1): KAGVTQTPRYLIKTRGQQVTLSCSPISGHRSVSWYQQTPGQGLQFLFEYFSETQRNKGNFPGRFSGRQFSNSRSEMNVSTLELGDSALYLCASSLGPGGTGIHEQFFGPGTRLTVL.

V usage is TRBV20-1 and J usage is TRBJ1-5, with TRBD1 as a possible D gene (5 bases). With 3 bases removed from V and 7 bases from J, the gap between germline ends came to 7 bases. This CDR3 is 11 amino acids long. The germline V gene encodes CDR1 DFQATT and CDR2 SNEGSKA (reference sequence). The CDR3 sequence is CSARYRQPQHF. CDR3 bases: TGCAGTGCTAGGTACAGGCAGCCCCAGCATTTT.

This sequence joins TRBV6-5 and TRBJ2-3; D assignment may be TRBD1 or TRBD2 (7 bases each). CDR1 and CDR2 (germline): MNHEY, SVGAGI. With 7 bases removed from V and 13 bases from J, the gap between germline ends came to 24 bases. This CDR3 spans 14 amino acids. This CDR3 reads CASKIQRDSSGEYF. As DNA, the CDR3 is TGTGCCAGCAAAATCCAGCGGGACAGCTCAGGGGAGTATTTT.

The chain employs TRBV13 and TRBJ2-2; the D gene is possibly TRBD1 (5 bases). The CDR3 loop spans 14 amino acids. Trimming left V 1 base short and J 5 bases short, with 8 bases between. Germline V gene data show CDR1 as PRHDT and CDR2 as FYEKMQ (reference sequence). Written as DNA, the CDR3 is TGTGCCAGCAGCTTAGTAGCAGGGACCGGGGAGCTGTTTTTT. Translation: CASSLVAGTGELFF.

This clone was observed a single time. The J gene is TRBJ1-1, the V gene TRBV4-1; unclear D gene. The V and J ends lost 3 bases and 5 bases respectively, with 13 bases between them. This CDR3 contains 14 residues. Looked up from germline, CDR1 is MGHRA and CDR2 is YSYEKL. Here the CDR3 DNA reads TGCGCCAGCAGCCAGCCCGCTAAGGGTACTGAAGCTTTCTTT. Amino acids: CASSQPAKGTEAFF.

The J gene is TRBJ2-3, the V gene TRBV11-1, with D perhaps matching TRBD2 (6 bases). The CDR3 sequence is 15 residues long. The germline V and J ends were trimmed by 2 bases and 2 bases, with 11 bases remaining between them. The germline V gene encodes CDR1 SGHAT and CDR2 FQDESV (reference sequence). CDR3 DNA sequence: TGTGCCAGCAGCTTACCCCTAGCGTACACAGATACGCAGTATTTT. Its translation: CASSLPLAYTDTQYF.

The rearrangement links TRBV4-2 to TRBJ1-1; 8 bases are shared with TRBD1. Germline V gene lookup returns CDR1 LGHNA and CDR2 YNFKEQ. V gave up 0 bases and J gave up 1 base; unmatched junction bases: 7. The CDR3 has 17 residues. The CDR3 DNA is TGTGCCAGCAGCCAAGATCTTAGTGACAGGGGGAACACTGAAGCTTTCTTT. Amino acids: CASSQDLSDRGNTEAFF.

This chain joins TRBV2 and TRBJ2-1; 10 bases match TRBD2. CDR1 is SNHLY, CDR2 FYNNEI, per germline. This CDR3 contains 12 residues. V was clipped by 8 bases and J by 9 bases; unmatched bases: 4. The CDR3 nucleotides are TGTGCCAGCCAGCGGGAGGGCCGTGAGCAGTTCTTC. Its protein is CASQREGREQFF.

This clone appeared once. The chain recombines TRBV29-1 with TRBJ2-3; tentatively, D is TRBD2 (5 bases). The V end lost 7 bases, the J end lost 5 bases, and 10 bases lay between the germline ends. Germline CDR1 and CDR2: SQVTM and ANQGSEA. CDR3 length: 11 residues. The DNA for the CDR3 is TGCAGCGCGGATCGGGGAGATACGCAGTATTTT. It yields the protein CSADRGDTQYF.

J is TRBJ1-2 and V is TRBV28; D gene uncertain. V was pared by 4 bases and J by 5 bases, with 14 bases between. Germline assignment: CDR1 MDHEN and CDR2 SYDVKM. The CDR3 consists of 14 residues. This CDR3 is CASSSSIGIYGYTF. The CDR3 nucleotides read TGTGCCAGCAGTTCCTCTATAGGGATATATGGCTACACCTTC.

V gene TRBV28 combines with J gene TRBJ1-1, with TRBD1 matching 9 bases. Trimming removed 6 bases from V and 2 bases from J; junction bases left unmatched: 7. CDR3 length: 15 residues. Germline V gene data show CDR1 as MDHEN and CDR2 as SYDVKM. In DNA form, the CDR3 reads TGTGCCAGCAGCCCTCAGACAGGGGGTAACACTGAAGCTTTCTTT. Protein: CASSPQTGGNTEAFF. Drawing the rest from reference TRBV28 and TRBJ1-1, the complete variable domain is DVKVTQSSRYLVKRTGEKVFLECVQDMDHENMFWYRQDPGLGLRLIYFSYDVKMKEKGDIPEGYSVSREKKERFSLILESASTNQTSMYLCASSPQTGGNTEAFFGQGTRLTVV.

V usage is TRBV5-1 and J usage is TRBJ2-2, with D possibly being TRBD1 (5 bases). V was clipped by 0 bases and J by 1 base, with 16 bases between them. Germline CDR1 SGHRS, CDR2 YFSETQ. The CDR3 has 18 amino acids. CDR3 in amino acids: CASSLEGRGSGNTGELFF. Here the CDR3 DNA reads TGCGCCAGCAGCTTGGAGGGGCGCGGATCCGGGAACACCGGGGAGCTGTTTTTT.

A note on this clone: The sample contains more than one DNA sequence encoding this CDR3. V usage is TRBV6-5 and J usage is TRBJ1-2; tentative D call: TRBD1 (5 bases). V was pared by 7 bases and J by 0 bases, with 6 bases between. Germline CDR1 is MNHEY and CDR2 is SVGAGI. The CDR3 has 12 residues. CDR3 amino acids: CASKGANYGYTF. In DNA, the CDR3 is TGTGCCAGCAAAGGGGCTAACTATGGCTACACCTTC.

The chain joins TRBV1 to TRBJ2-5. TRBV1 is a pseudogene. The length of the CDR3 is 15 residues. CDR3 nucleotide sequence: TGCACCAGCAGCCAAGTCGTAGGACCCAAGGAGACCCAGTACTTC. Its translation: CTSSQVVGPKETQYF.

The V gene is TRBV7-2, the J gene TRBJ1-1; tentative D call: TRBD1 (6 bases). The CDR3 loop spans 14 amino acids. The germline V gene encodes CDR1 SGHTA and CDR2 FQGNSA. V was clipped by 5 bases and J by 10 bases, with 20 bases between them. The CDR3 is CASSLQADEGGAFF. In nucleotides, the CDR3 is TGTGCCAGCAGCCTCCAAGCGGATGAGGGGGGAGCTTTCTTT. Variable domain in full (rest from reference TRBV7-2 and TRBJ1-1): GAGVSQSPSNKVTEKGKDVELRCDPISGHTALYWYRQSLGQGLEFLIYFQGNSAPDKSGLPSDRFSAERTGGSVSTLTIQRTQQEDSAVYLCASSLQADEGGAFFGQGTRLTVV.

This chain links TRBV28 with TRBJ2-7; 7 bases agree with TRBD1. From germline, CDR1 is MDHEN and CDR2 SYDVKM. This CDR3 comprises 16 residues. V gave up 1 base and J gave up 0 bases; unmatched junction bases: 6. This CDR3 is CASSLSLRDSSYEQYF. CDR3 DNA sequence: TGTGCCAGCAGTTTATCCCTAAGGGACAGCTCCTACGAGCAGTACTTC.

This chain links TRBV5-1 with TRBJ2-1; 15 bases agree with TRBD2. The trim removed 2 bases at V and 5 bases at J, leaving 8 bases unmatched. The CDR3 extends over 18 amino acids. Germline V gives CDR1 SGHRS, CDR2 YFSETQ. The CDR3 coding sequence is TGCGCCAGCAGCTTATACGGACTAGCGGGAGGGCCTAACAATGAGCAGTTCTTC. It encodes CASSLYGLAGGPNNEQFF.

V is TRBV30 and J is TRBJ1-2; 11 positions match TRBD1. The germline CDR1 and CDR2 sequences are GTSNPN and SVGIG (reference sequence). This CDR3 region has 15 residues. Trimming cost V 2 bases and J 4 bases; bases outside gene matches: 6. This CDR3 is CAWSKGQGVLYGYTF. In DNA form, the CDR3 reads TGTGCCTGGAGTAAGGGACAGGGGGTCCTCTATGGCTACACCTTC.

The chain links TRBV6-5 to TRBJ1-1; D gene ambiguous. Trimming left V 8 bases short and J 10 bases short, with 23 bases between. CDR3 length: 14 residues. CDR1 and CDR2 from the germline V gene are MNHEY and SVGAGI. The chain's CDR3 is CASGIVGSGEGAFF. The CDR3 coding sequence is TGTGCCAGCGGAATTGTTGGCTCCGGAGAAGGAGCTTTCTTT.

V and J are TRBV29-1 and TRBJ2-1, with D tentatively TRBD2 (5 bases). V was trimmed by 5 bases and J by 0 bases, leaving 8 bases between them. Germline V gene sequence: CDR1 SQVTM, CDR2 ANQGSEA. The CDR3 sequence is 13 residues long. The chain's CDR3 is CSVCGSSYNEQFF. DNA of the CDR3: TGCAGCGTTTGTGGGAGCTCCTACAATGAGCAGTTCTTC.

This clone appeared once. The rearrangement joins TRBV11-2 to TRBJ1-1; D not resolved. V lost 1 base to trimming and J lost 3 bases, with 9 bases between them. This CDR3 comprises 14 residues. Germline loops: CDR1 SGHAT, CDR2 FQNNGV. CDR3 nucleotides: TGTGCCAGCAGCTTAGCCCCCCGGGACACTGAAGCTTTCTTT. Translation: CASSLAPRDTEAFF.

The chain is built from TRBV11-3 and TRBJ2-7; TRBD2 agrees at 12 bases. Germline V gives CDR1 SGHNT, CDR2 YENEEA. The CDR3 has 15 residues. V shed 5 bases and J 5 bases; nucleotides not matched to a gene: 7. The CDR3 is CASSAPTSGSHEQYF. Here the CDR3 DNA reads TGTGCCAGCAGCGCCCCGACTAGCGGGAGCCACGAGCAGTACTTC. The entire variable domain, with the rest obtained from reference TRBV11-3 and TRBJ2-7, is as follows: EAGVVQSPRYKIIEKKQPVAFWCNPISGHNTLYWYLQNLGQGPELLIRYENEEAVDDSQLPKDRFSAERLKGVDSTLKIQPAELGDSAVYLCASSAPTSGSHEQYFGPGTRLTVT.

The rearrangement links TRBV28 to TRBJ2-7; 8 bases match TRBD2. With 2 bases clipped from V and 0 bases from J, the junction kept 9 bases outside the gene matches. Per the germline V gene, CDR1 is MDHEN and CDR2 is SYDVKM. The CDR3 extends over 17 amino acids. This CDR3 is CASSLAAGGRYSYEQYF. The CDR3, as DNA: TGTGCCAGCAGTTTAGCGGCTGGCGGGAGGTACTCCTACGAGCAGTACTTC.

V usage is TRBV6-1 and J usage is TRBJ2-3, with D possibly TRBD1 on 6 matching bases. The CDR3 contains 15 residues. Germline V gene lookup returns CDR1 MNHNS and CDR2 SASEGT. Trimming took 6 bases from V and 0 from J, leaving 13 bases between them. The CDR3 is CASRSWQGSTDTQYF. DNA for the CDR3: TGTGCCAGCAGGTCCTGGCAGGGGAGCACAGATACGCAGTATTTT.